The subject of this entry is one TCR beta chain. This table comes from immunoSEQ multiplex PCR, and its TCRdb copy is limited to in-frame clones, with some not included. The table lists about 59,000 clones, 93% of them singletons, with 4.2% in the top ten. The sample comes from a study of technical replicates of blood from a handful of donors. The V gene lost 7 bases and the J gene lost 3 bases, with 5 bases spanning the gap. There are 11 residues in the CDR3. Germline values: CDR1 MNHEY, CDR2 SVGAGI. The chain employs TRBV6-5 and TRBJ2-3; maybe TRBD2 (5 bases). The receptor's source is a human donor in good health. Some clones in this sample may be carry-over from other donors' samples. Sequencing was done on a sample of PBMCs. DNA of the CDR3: TGTGCCAGCACGGGGACAGATACGCAGTATTTT. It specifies CASTGTDTQYF.